Here is one T cell receptor beta chain with its context. The record originates from a study of OX40 agonist ivuxolimab in advanced cancers. Generated by immunoSEQ multiplex PCR, the TCRdb table keeps only in-frame clones and is missing some. The data hold some 50,000 clones, with approximately 78% observed a single time. The germline gives CDR1 MNHNS, CDR2 SASEGT. CDR3 length: 16 residues. With V trimmed by 3 bases and J by 3 bases, 7 bases remained unmatched. The receptor was isolated from an adult with an advanced solid tumor such as melanoma, head and neck, liver or kidney cancer. Material: CD4+ or CD8+ T cells sorted from blood, obtained in a trial of the OX40 agonist ivuxolimab. The J gene is TRBJ1-3, the V gene TRBV6-1; TRBD1 matches at 8 bases. Here the CDR3 DNA reads TGTGCCAGCAGTGACAGGGGGCGATCGAATGGAAACACCATATATTTT. Its translation is CASSDRGRSNGNTIYF.